This T cell receptor beta chain was sequenced during a study of cytomegalovirus exposure and HLA in healthy donors. Some clones are missing from TCRdb's copy, which holds only in-frame ones; the method was immunoSEQ multiplex PCR. The sample lists approximately 65,000 clones; over 90% were seen once. V lost 1 base and J 6 bases, leaving 13 bases between the germline ends. Looked up from germline, CDR1 is GTSNPN and CDR2 is SVGIG (reference sequence). The CDR3 loop spans 13 amino acids. This rearrangement joins TRBV30 to TRBJ2-7; D is possibly TRBD1 (6 bases). The clonotype was recovered from a man between 18 and 35 years old in good health and CMV-seropositive. The specimen was PBMCs. The CDR3 loop reads CAWSELQGGEQYF. In DNA form, the CDR3 reads TGTGCCTGGAGTGAGCTACAGGGCGGCGAGCAGTACTTC. The complete variable domain, with remaining parts taken from reference TRBV30 and TRBJ2-7, reads SQTIHQWPATLVQPVGSPLSLECTVEGTSNPNLYWYRQAAGRGLQLLFYSVGIGQISSEVPQNLSASRPQDRQFILSSKKLLLSDSGFYLCAWSELQGGEQYFGPGTRLTVT.